Each of the 7 T cell receptor beta chains below was sequenced from the same sample in a study of blood T cell repertoires in COVID-19. Profiling relied on immunoSEQ multiplex PCR, and the TCRdb table lists in-frame clones only, not all of them. The table shows about 250,000 clones, with 80% to 90% occurring only once. What was sequenced was peripheral blood. These receptors were collected from a man aged 40-49 years with active or convalescent COVID-19.

The chain is built from TRBV10-2 and TRBJ2-1; D call uncertain. Germline V gives CDR1 WSHSY, CDR2 SAAADI. This CDR3 is 13 amino acids long. V shed 9 bases and J shed 3 bases, with 12 bases lying between them. Here the CDR3 reads CARQQSLYNEQFF. CDR3 in DNA: TGCGCCAGACAACAGAGCCTCTACAATGAGCAGTTCTTC.

CDR3 sequence (DNA): TGTGCCAGCAGCTTAGAGGACAGGGGCCCCTACGAGCAGTACTTC. Encoded protein: CASSLEDRGPYEQYF. The gene calls are TRBV7-2 and TRBJ2-7, with 9 nucleotides matching TRBD1. The CDR3 contains 15 residues. J lost 2 bases, V lost 1 base, and 3 bases had no gene match. Germline CDR1 reads SGHTA; CDR2 reads FQGNSA.

This sequence joins TRBV7-9 and TRBJ2-5; TRBD1 aligns across 8 bases. After removal of 3 bases from V and 1 base from J, the junction contained 7 bases not matched to a gene. This CDR3 is built from 16 residues. Germline loops: CDR1 SEHNR, CDR2 FQNEAQ (reference sequence). The CDR3 reads CASSFQTGAAQETQYF. DNA for the CDR3: TGTGCCAGCAGCTTCCAGACAGGGGCCGCCCAAGAGACCCAGTACTTC.

This clone was seen only once. V and J are TRBV11-3 and TRBJ1-3; 7 nucleotides line up with TRBD1. J was trimmed by 0 bases and V by 5 bases; bases with no gene match: 13. Germline loops: CDR1 SGHNT, CDR2 YENEEA. The CDR3 length is 18 residues. CDR3 amino acids: CASSRDLGTESSGNTIYF. As DNA, the CDR3 is TGTGCCAGCAGCCGGGACCTAGGGACAGAGAGCTCTGGAAACACCATATATTTT.

The chain couples TRBV4-2 to TRBJ2-1, with 8 nucleotides matching TRBD1. The ends lost 1 base at V and 7 bases at J; junction bases unmatched: 9. This CDR3 has 16 amino acids. Germline assignment: CDR1 LGHNA and CDR2 YNFKEQ. The CDR3 DNA reads as TGTGCCAGCAGCCAAGGGGGACAGGCCAGACATAATGAGCAGTTCTTC. Amino acids: CASSQGGQARHNEQFF.

CDR3 bases: TGTGCCAGCAGCTTAGTTTCTTGGGGCGGAGGCTACACCTTC. It yields the protein CASSLVSWGGGYTF. V usage is TRBV11-3 and J usage is TRBJ1-2; D is possibly TRBD1 (5 bases). This CDR3 has 14 residues. Germline values: CDR1 SGHNT, CDR2 YENEEA. The V end was cut by 1 base, the J end by 8 bases, with 14 bases between.

V and J are TRBV7-9 and TRBJ1-1; D not certain. V lost 2 bases, J lost 1 base, and 5 bases lay in between. The germline V gene encodes CDR1 SEHNR and CDR2 FQNEAQ (reference sequence). The CDR3 is made up of 13 amino acids. The CDR3 sequence is CASSLSGNTEAFF. CDR3 bases: TGTGCCAGCAGCTTATCAGGGAACACTGAAGCTTTCTTT.